The sequence of this TCR beta chain was determined in a study of blood T cell repertoires in COVID-19. Background on the study: Sources were T cells, B-cell-depleted T cells, or PBMCs; the material itself was cDNA or gDNA.

J was trimmed by 4 bases and V by 1 base; bases with no gene match: 4. Germline V gene data show CDR1 as MGHRA and CDR2 as YSYEKL. CDR3 length: 15 residues. Data came from immunoSEQ multiplex PCR; TCRdb stores just in-frame clones and leaves some out. The table shows about 190,000 clones, with around 80% occurring only once. This receptor was identified in a woman aged 80 or over with active or convalescent COVID-19. The rearrangement links TRBV4-1 to TRBJ2-3; 8 bases align to TRBD2. Sequenced input: peripheral blood. CDR3 sequence: CASSQVGTSADTQYF. In DNA form, the CDR3 reads TGCGCCAGCAGCCAAGTAGGGACTAGTGCAGATACGCAGTATTTT.